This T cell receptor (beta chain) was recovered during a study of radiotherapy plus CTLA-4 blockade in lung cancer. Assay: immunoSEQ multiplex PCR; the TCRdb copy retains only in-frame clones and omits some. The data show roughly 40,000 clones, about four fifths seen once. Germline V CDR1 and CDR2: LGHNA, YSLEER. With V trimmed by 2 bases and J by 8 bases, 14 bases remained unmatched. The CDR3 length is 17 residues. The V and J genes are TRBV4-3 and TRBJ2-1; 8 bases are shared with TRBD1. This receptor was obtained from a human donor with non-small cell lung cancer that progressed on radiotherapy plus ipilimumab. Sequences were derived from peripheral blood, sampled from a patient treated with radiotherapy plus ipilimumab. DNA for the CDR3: TGCGCCAGCAGCCAACACCTCTCCGGACAGGGTCCGTATGAGCAGTTCTTC. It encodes CASSQHLSGQGPYEQFF.